Below are 29 T cell receptor beta chains sequenced from a single sample in a study of monozygotic twins with cystic fibrosis. Libraries were prepared by immunoSEQ multiplex PCR; TCRdb keeps only in-frame clonotypes and omits some of them. Altogether roughly 13,000 clones are present, about 93% being singletons, with the ten largest covering roughly 9.5%. Source material: blood. These receptors came from a girl aged 2 to 10 with cystic fibrosis.

This rearrangement joins TRBV18 to TRBJ2-1; 10 bases are shared with TRBD2. CDR1 is KGHSH and CDR2 is LQKENI in the germline V gene. CDR3 length: 17 amino acids. Germline trimming cut 0 bases from V and 7 bases from J; bases unmatched to any gene: 9. The CDR3 DNA reads as TGTGCCAGCTCACCACCTGGAGTACTAGCGGGGAGTAATGAGCAGTTCTTC. It yields the protein CASSPPGVLAGSNEQFF.

The rearrangement uses TRBV14 and TRBJ2-5, with D perhaps matching TRBD1 (6 bases). CDR3 size: 13 residues. Trimming took off 4 bases at V and 5 bases at J, with 11 bases between the two ends. Germline CDR1 and CDR2: SGHDN and FVKESK. The DNA for the CDR3 is TGTGCCAGCAGCCCCAGGGGAGTGGAGACCCAGTACTTC. Translating gives CASSPRGVETQYF. Together with reference TRBV14 and TRBJ2-5, the CDR3 gives the full variable domain: EAGVTQFPSHSVIEKGQTVTLRCDPISGHDNLYWYRRVMGKEIKFLLHFVKESKQDESGMPNNRFLAERTGGTYSTLKVQPAELEDSGVYFCASSPRGVETQYFGPGTRLLVL.

V usage is TRBV11-2 and J usage is TRBJ2-3; 7 nucleotides line up with TRBD2. CDR3 length: 15 residues. The germline V gene encodes CDR1 SGHAT and CDR2 FQNNGV. The trim removed 0 bases at V and 5 bases at J, leaving 5 bases unmatched. CDR3 loop: CASSLDGRIGDTQYF. The CDR3 DNA follows: TGTGCCAGCAGCTTAGACGGGAGGATCGGAGATACGCAGTATTTT.

The rearrangement uses TRBV6-5 and TRBJ2-3; D is perhaps TRBD2 (6 bases). Germline V CDR1 and CDR2: MNHEY, SVGAGI. This CDR3 region has 15 residues. V was trimmed by 4 bases and J by 3 bases, leaving 14 bases between them. The DNA of the CDR3 is TGTGCCAGCAGTTCCCACCTAGCGCCGACAGATACGCAGTATTTT. It yields the protein CASSSHLAPTDTQYF.

This chain joins TRBV25-1 and TRBJ2-5, with TRBD1 as a possible D gene (6 bases). Germline V lookup: CDR1 MGHDK, CDR2 SYGVNS. The ends were cut back, 2 bases at V and 8 bases at J, with 15 bases in the middle. The CDR3 has 14 residues. The CDR3 nucleotides are TGTGCCAGCAGTGAAAAGCGAACAGGGAGAACCCAGTACTTC. It encodes CASSEKRTGRTQYF. Looking up the rest from reference TRBV25-1 and TRBJ2-5 gives the full variable domain: EADIYQTPRYLVIGTGKKITLECSQTMGHDKMYWYQQDPGMELHLIHYSYGVNSTEKGDLSSESTVSRIRTEHFPLTLESARPSHTSQYLCASSEKRTGRTQYFGPGTRLLVL.

The genes are TRBV29-1 and TRBJ1-2; TRBD1 is a possible D gene (5 bases). V dropped 4 bases and J dropped 5 bases, with 8 bases sitting between them. This CDR3 contains 11 residues. Germline-derived CDR1 and CDR2 are SQVTM and ANQGSEA. In nucleotides, the CDR3 is TGCAGCGTTGTGAAGGGGTATGGCTACACCTTC. This translates into CSVVKGYGYTF.

The chain combines TRBV18 with TRBJ2-3, with 7 nucleotides matching TRBD1. This CDR3 is built from 17 residues. V lost 3 bases and J lost 3; bases outside the gene matches: 12. Germline V gene data show CDR1 as KGHSH and CDR2 as LQKENI. The CDR3 DNA is TGTGCCAGCTCACCCCTTCCGGGACAGCCAGAGACAGATACGCAGTATTTT. Translation: CASSPLPGQPETDTQYF.

V is TRBV4-1 and J is TRBJ2-3; D gene ambiguous. Germline-derived CDR1 and CDR2 are MGHRA and YSYEKL. There are 15 residues in the CDR3. V lost 4 bases, J lost 6 bases, and 17 bases lay in between. CDR3 sequence reads: CASSPPDLAWDTQYF. The CDR3 coding sequence is TGCGCCAGCAGCCCACCGGACCTCGCCTGGGATACGCAGTATTTT.

This clone came up once. The chain couples TRBV9 to TRBJ2-3; D unclear. The germline V gene has CDR1 SGDLS and CDR2 YYNGEE. Trimming left V 0 bases short and J 0 bases short, with 8 bases between. CDR3 length equals 15 residues. This CDR3 is CASSVGSTSTDTQYF. The CDR3 DNA sequence: TGTGCCAGCAGCGTAGGTAGTACTAGCACAGATACGCAGTATTTT.

V gene TRBV9 combines with J gene TRBJ1-2; D call uncertain. The V end lost 7 bases, the J end lost 7 bases, and 11 bases lay between the germline ends. The CDR3 is 11 amino acids. Germline CDR1 reads SGDLS; CDR2 reads YYNGEE. CDR3 DNA sequence: TGTGCCAGCCTTAATTTGGGTGGCTACACCTTC. Encoded protein: CASLNLGGYTF.

The chain employs TRBV2 and TRBJ1-5, with a tentative D call TRBD1 (5 bases). The germline V gene encodes CDR1 SNHLY and CDR2 FYNNEI. With 5 bases removed from V and 6 bases from J, the gap between germline ends came to 17 bases. This CDR3 is built from 15 residues. This CDR3 reads CASSKRGGESQPQHF. Here the CDR3 DNA reads TGTGCCAGCAGTAAAAGGGGAGGGGAAAGTCAGCCCCAGCATTTT. Looking up the rest from reference TRBV2 and TRBJ1-5 gives the full variable domain: EPEVTQTPSHQVTQMGQEVILRCVPISNHLYFYWYRQILGQKVEFLVSFYNNEISEKSEIFDDQFSVERPDGSNFTLKIRSTKLEDSAMYFCASSKRGGESQPQHFGDGTRLSIL.

The genes are TRBV18 and TRBJ2-7; 7 positions match TRBD1. The CDR3 consists of 15 residues. Losses at the gene ends were 3 bases for V and 0 bases for J; bases not matched to a gene: 5. Germline V gene lookup returns CDR1 KGHSH and CDR2 LQKENI. The DNA for the CDR3 is TGTGCCAGCTCACCCCGGACAGGCAGCTCCTACGAGCAGTACTTC. Encoded protein: CASSPRTGSSYEQYF.

V and J are TRBV27 and TRBJ1-2; 9 nucleotides agree with TRBD1. The CDR3 consists of 14 residues. Losses at the gene ends were 4 bases for V and 7 bases for J; bases not matched to a gene: 7. Per the germline V gene, CDR1 is MNHEY and CDR2 is SMNVEV (reference sequence). As DNA, the CDR3 is TGTGCCAGCAGTTCACAGGGGGCGGGTGGTGGCTACACCTTC. Amino acid sequence: CASSSQGAGGGYTF.

This rearrangement joins TRBV1 to TRBJ2-5; the table names TRBD2, a call not compared with the DNA. TRBV1 corresponds to a pseudogene. The CDR3 length is 17 residues. CDR3 nucleotides: TGCACCAGCAGCCAAGATCTGAAGGGACTAGCGGGAGAGACCCAGTACTTC. This translates into CTSSQDLKGLAGETQYF.

This chain joins TRBV7-8 and TRBJ1-2; D is undetermined. The CDR3 extends over 15 amino acids. Germline CDR1 and CDR2: SGHVS and FQNEAQ. Trimming pared 5 bases from V and 0 bases from J, leaving 13 bases between. The CDR3 DNA reads TGTGCCAGCAGCATAACCCGGGAGGCTAACTATGGCTACACCTTC. It is translated as CASSITREANYGYTF. Full variable domain (remainder filled in from reference TRBV7-8 and TRBJ1-2): GAGVSQSPRYKVAKRGQDVALRCDPISGHVSLFWYQQALGQGPEFLTYFQNEAQLDKSGLPSDRFFAERPEGSVSTLKIQRTQQEDSAVYLCASSITREANYGYTFGSGTRLTVV.

The chain links TRBV28 to TRBJ2-3; perhaps TRBD2 as D (7 bases). V was trimmed by 6 bases and J by 7 bases, leaving 17 bases between them. The CDR3 totals 14 residues. The germline V gene has CDR1 MDHEN and CDR2 SYDVKM. CDR3 in amino acids: CASRGGGTTNTQYF. CDR3 DNA sequence: TGTGCCAGCAGGGGCGGGGGCACTACAAATACGCAGTATTTT.

The rearrangement joins TRBV7-2 to TRBJ2-7; D is ambiguous. V lost 1 base to trimming and J lost 1 base, with 8 bases between them. The CDR3 is 14 residues long. Germline CDR1 is SGHTA and CDR2 is FQGNSA. The CDR3 protein is CASSLGAGSYEQYF. Here the CDR3 DNA reads TGTGCCAGCAGCTTAGGAGCAGGTTCCTACGAGCAGTACTTC.

The chain employs TRBV19 and TRBJ1-5, with TRBD1 matching 9 bases. Germline assignment: CDR1 LNHDA and CDR2 SQIVND (reference sequence). There are 15 residues in the CDR3. Losses at the gene ends were 3 bases for V and 4 bases for J; bases not matched to a gene: 4. The CDR3 nucleotides read TGTGCCAGTAGTATTAGGACAGGGGAAAATCAGCCCCAGCATTTT. This gives the protein CASSIRTGENQPQHF.

The rearrangement joins TRBV13 to TRBJ1-5, with D hard to call. Trimming cost V 5 bases and J 4 bases, with 6 bases left between them. The germline gives CDR1 PRHDT, CDR2 FYEKMQ (reference sequence). The CDR3 length is 12 residues. CDR3 in DNA: TGTGCCAGCAGCGGAGGAAATCAGCCCCAGCATTTT. Translating it yields CASSGGNQPQHF.

This chain connects TRBV15 to TRBJ2-2; the D gene could be TRBD1 or TRBD2 (5 bases each). This CDR3 region has 15 residues. Per the germline V gene, CDR1 is LNHNV and CDR2 is YYDKDF (reference sequence). Deletions cut 8 bases from V and 1 base from J, with 14 bases between. The CDR3 coding sequence is TGTGCCACCTCCCGAACGGGGCGGAACACCGGGGAGCTGTTTTTT. Its protein product is CATSRTGRNTGELFF.

The gene calls are TRBV29-1 and TRBJ2-2, with a possible D match to TRBD1 (6 bases). The CDR3 length is 14 residues. Trimming removed 3 bases from V and 6 bases from J, with 14 bases in between. Germline CDR1 is SQVTM and CDR2 is ANQGSEA. CDR3 DNA sequence: TGCAGCGTTGACATGGGGGCGATCCCCGGGGAGCTGTTTTTT. Encoded protein: CSVDMGAIPGELFF.

This sequence joins TRBV7-2 and TRBJ2-1; 8 bases are a match to TRBD2. Germline V gene sequence: CDR1 SGHTA, CDR2 FQGNSA. V gave up 2 bases and J gave up 2 bases; unmatched junction bases: 5. The CDR3 spans 16 residues. The CDR3 spells CASSLSGTSTYNEQFF. The CDR3 nucleotides are TGTGCCAGCAGCTTATCCGGGACTAGTACCTACAATGAGCAGTTCTTC.

The chain recombines TRBV30 with TRBJ2-1; 7 bases agree with TRBD1. CDR1 and CDR2 from the germline V gene are GTSNPN and SVGIG (reference sequence). The CDR3 extends over 14 amino acids. Trimming cost V 8 bases and J 5 bases; bases outside gene matches: 12. This CDR3 is CALNPGTADNEQFF. The CDR3 DNA is TGTGCCCTAAACCCCGGGACAGCCGACAATGAGCAGTTCTTC.

For this clone: Other DNA sequences from this sample encode an identical CDR3 as well. The V and J genes are TRBV11-2 and TRBJ2-7, with D hard to call. Germline loops: CDR1 SGHAT, CDR2 FQNNGV. This CDR3 is built from 12 residues. Deletions cut 3 bases from V and 2 bases from J, with 5 bases between. In DNA, the CDR3 is TGTGCCAGCAGCTTGGCCCCCTACGAGCAGTACTTC. It is translated as CASSLAPYEQYF.

The chain is built from TRBV21-1 and TRBJ1-3. TRBV21-1 constitutes a pseudogene. The CDR3 sequence is 14 residues long. The CDR3 region has the DNA TGTGCCAGCAGCAGTTGGAGGGGCGGAAACACCATATATTTT. Amino acids: CASSSWRGGNTIYF.

This clone was picked up one time. The chain is built from TRBV7-6 and TRBJ1-1; D ambiguous. This CDR3 has 13 residues. Germline loops: CDR1 SGHVS, CDR2 FNYEAQ. Trimming removed 2 bases at V and 1 base at J, with 5 bases between. The CDR3 region has the DNA TGTGCCAGCAGCTTAAGGAAGAACACTGAAGCTTTCTTT. Protein: CASSLRKNTEAFF.

This chain joins TRBV7-9 and TRBJ2-1, with 10 bases fitting TRBD2. The CDR3 extends over 17 amino acids. J gave up 6 bases and V 6 bases, and 14 bases lay outside the gene matches. The germline CDR1 and CDR2 sequences are SEHNR and FQNEAQ (reference sequence). CDR3 in DNA: TGTGCCAGCAGTCCCCCCTCCCTAGCGGGAGTGATCAATGAGCAGTTCTTC. Its translation: CASSPPSLAGVINEQFF.

V is TRBV28 and J is TRBJ2-7; D gene unclear. Germline CDR1 and CDR2: MDHEN and SYDVKM. V was pared by 5 bases and J by 9 bases, with 11 bases between. This CDR3 comprises 11 residues. The CDR3 nucleotides are TGTGCCAGCAGTCACCCCCTAGGGCAGTACTTC. The encoded protein is CASSHPLGQYF.

The CDR3 is CASSRGGSGTYTDTQYF. For the CDR3, the DNA is TGTGCCAGCAGCCGAGGTGGTAGCGGGACTTACACAGATACGCAGTATTTT. The gene calls are TRBV7-3 and TRBJ2-3, with 8 bases aligning to TRBD2. This CDR3 is 17 amino acids long. J gave up 2 bases and V 5 bases, and 12 bases lay outside the gene matches. The germline V gene has CDR1 SGHTA and CDR2 FQGTGA.